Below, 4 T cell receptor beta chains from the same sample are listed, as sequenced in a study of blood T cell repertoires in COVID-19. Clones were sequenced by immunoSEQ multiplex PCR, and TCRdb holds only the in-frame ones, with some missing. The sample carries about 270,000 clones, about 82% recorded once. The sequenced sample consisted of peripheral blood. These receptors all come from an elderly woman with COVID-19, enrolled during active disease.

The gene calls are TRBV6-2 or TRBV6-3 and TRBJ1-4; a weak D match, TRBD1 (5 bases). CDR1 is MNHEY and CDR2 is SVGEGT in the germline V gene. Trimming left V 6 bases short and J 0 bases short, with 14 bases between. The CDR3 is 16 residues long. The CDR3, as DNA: TGTGCCAGCAGCCGTCGACAGACTGCAACTAATGAAAAACTGTTTTTT. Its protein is CASSRRQTATNEKLFF.

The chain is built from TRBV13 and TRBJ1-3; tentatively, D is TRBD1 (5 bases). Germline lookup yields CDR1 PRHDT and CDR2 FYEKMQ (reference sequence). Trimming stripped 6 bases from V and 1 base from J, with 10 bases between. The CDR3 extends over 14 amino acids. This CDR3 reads CASRRAGSGNTIYF. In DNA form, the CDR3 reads TGTGCCAGCAGAAGGGCAGGGTCTGGAAACACCATATATTTT.

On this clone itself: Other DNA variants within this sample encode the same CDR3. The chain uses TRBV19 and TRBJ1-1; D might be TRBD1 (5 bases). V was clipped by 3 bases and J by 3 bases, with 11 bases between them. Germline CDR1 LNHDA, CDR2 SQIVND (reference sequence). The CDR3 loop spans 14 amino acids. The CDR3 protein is CASSILGGDTEAFF. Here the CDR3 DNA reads TGTGCCAGTAGTATCTTGGGGGGAGACACTGAAGCTTTCTTT. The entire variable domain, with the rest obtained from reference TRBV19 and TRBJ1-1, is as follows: DGGITQSPKYLFRKEGQNVTLSCEQNLNHDAMYWYRQDPGQGLRLIYYSQIVNDFQKGDIAEGYSVSREKKESFPLTVTSAQKNPTAFYLCASSILGGDTEAFFGQGTRLTVV.

The CDR3 DNA reads as TGTGCCAGCAAGGGCGGGGGGCAAGATACGCAGTATTTT. Its translation is CASKGGGQDTQYF. The chain recombines TRBV2 with TRBJ2-3; 8 nucleotides align to TRBD2. There are 13 residues in the CDR3. J lost 5 bases, V lost 7 bases, and 5 bases had no gene match. CDR1 and CDR2 from the germline V gene are SNHLY and FYNNEI.